This T cell receptor beta chain comes out of a study of T cells in Graves' hyperthyroidism and ophthalmopathy. Germline loops: CDR1 MDHEN, CDR2 SYDVKM. V lost 6 bases to trimming and J lost 7 bases; unmatched junction nucleotides: 15. This CDR3 is built from 16 residues. This clonotype appeared many times. Researchers amplified the TCR beta CDR3 regions from RNA transcripts. The HTBI set primed first-round TCR CDR3 RT-PCR. TCRdb redid the calling of the multiplex PCR reads with MiXCR, one entry per CDR3 protein. The sample consists of under 400,000 distinct CDR3 sequences, roughly 15% of them appearing once.

This rearrangement joins TRBV28 to TRBJ2-4; 7 positions agree with TRBD2. Sequencing was carried out using blood. The sequence was obtained from an older woman with Graves' ophthalmopathy. CDR3 amino acids: CASSLVGEGTRNIQYF. CDR3 nucleotides: TGTGCCAGCAGCCTCGTGGGGGAGGGTACCCGTAACATTCAGTACTTC.